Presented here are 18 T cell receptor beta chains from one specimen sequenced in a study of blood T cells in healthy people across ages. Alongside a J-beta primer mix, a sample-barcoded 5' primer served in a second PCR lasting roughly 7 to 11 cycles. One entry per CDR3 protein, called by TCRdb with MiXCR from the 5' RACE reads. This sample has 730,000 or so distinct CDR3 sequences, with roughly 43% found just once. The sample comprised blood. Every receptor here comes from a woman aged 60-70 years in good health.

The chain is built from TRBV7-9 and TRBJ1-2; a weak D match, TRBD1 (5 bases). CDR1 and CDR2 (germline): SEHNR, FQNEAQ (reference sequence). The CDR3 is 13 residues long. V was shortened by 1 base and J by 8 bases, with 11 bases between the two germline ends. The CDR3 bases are TGTGCCAGCAGCTTAGGGGGGGGGACCGGCTACACCTTC. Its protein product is CASSLGGGTGYTF.

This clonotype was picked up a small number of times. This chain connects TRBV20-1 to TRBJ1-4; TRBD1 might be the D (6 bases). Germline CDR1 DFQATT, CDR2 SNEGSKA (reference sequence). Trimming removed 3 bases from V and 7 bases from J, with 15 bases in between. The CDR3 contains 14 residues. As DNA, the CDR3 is TGCAGTGCTAGTGGGGGGGCCCTTGGTGAAAAACTGTTTTTT. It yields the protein CSASGGALGEKLFF.

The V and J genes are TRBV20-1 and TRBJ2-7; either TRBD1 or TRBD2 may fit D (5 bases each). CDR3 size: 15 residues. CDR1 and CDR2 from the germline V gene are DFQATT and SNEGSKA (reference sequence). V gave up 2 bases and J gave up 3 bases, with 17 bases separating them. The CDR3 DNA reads TGCAGTGCTAGATCCCTCCCGGGACCGAGCTACGAGCAGTACTTC. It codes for CSARSLPGPSYEQYF.

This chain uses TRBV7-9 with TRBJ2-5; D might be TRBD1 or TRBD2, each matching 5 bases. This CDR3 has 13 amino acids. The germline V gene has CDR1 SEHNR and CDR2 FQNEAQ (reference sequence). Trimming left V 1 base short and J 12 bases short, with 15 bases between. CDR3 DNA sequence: TGTGCCAGCAGCTTAGGGGGGAAGTTGGTTAAGTACTTC. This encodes CASSLGGKLVKYF.

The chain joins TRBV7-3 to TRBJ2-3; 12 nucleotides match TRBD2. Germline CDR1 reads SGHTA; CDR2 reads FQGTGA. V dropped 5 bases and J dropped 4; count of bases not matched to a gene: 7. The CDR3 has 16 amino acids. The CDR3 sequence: CASSALAGGPADTQYF. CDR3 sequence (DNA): TGTGCCAGCAGCGCACTAGCGGGGGGCCCAGCAGATACGCAGTATTTT.

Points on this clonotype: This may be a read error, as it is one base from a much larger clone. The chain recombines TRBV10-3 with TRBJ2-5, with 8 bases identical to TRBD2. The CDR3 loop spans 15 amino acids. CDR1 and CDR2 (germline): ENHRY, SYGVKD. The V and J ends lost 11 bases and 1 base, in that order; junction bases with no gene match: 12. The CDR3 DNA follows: TGTGCCGTCGGGTGGGAGCGGGAGTTCCAAGAGACCCAGTACTTC. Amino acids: CAVGWEREFQETQYF.

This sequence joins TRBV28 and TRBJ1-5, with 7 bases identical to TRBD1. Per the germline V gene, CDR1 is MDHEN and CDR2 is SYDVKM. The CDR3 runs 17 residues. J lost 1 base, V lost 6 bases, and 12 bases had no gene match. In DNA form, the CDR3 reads TGTGCCAGCAGAAGCCAGACAGGGTTGGCGAGCAATCAGCCCCAGCATTTT. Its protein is CASRSQTGLASNQPQHF. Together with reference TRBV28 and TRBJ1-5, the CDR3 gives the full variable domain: DVKVTQSSRYLVKRTGEKVFLECVQDMDHENMFWYRQDPGLGLRLIYFSYDVKMKEKGDIPEGYSVSREKKERFSLILESASTNQTSMYLCASRSQTGLASNQPQHFGDGTRLSIL.

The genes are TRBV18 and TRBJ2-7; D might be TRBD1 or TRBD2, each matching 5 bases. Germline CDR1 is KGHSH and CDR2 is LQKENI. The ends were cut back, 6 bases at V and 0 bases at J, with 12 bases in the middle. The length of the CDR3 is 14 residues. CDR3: CASSAGTASYEQYF. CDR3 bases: TGTGCCAGCTCGGCCGGGACGGCCTCCTACGAGCAGTACTTC.

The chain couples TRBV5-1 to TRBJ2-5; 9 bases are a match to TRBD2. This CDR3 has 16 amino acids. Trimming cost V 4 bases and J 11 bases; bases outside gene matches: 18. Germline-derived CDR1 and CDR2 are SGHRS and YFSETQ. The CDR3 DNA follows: TGCGCCAGCAGCCCGCTACTAGCGGGCGGCTCTGAGGGGCAGTACTTC. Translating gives CASSPLLAGGSEGQYF.

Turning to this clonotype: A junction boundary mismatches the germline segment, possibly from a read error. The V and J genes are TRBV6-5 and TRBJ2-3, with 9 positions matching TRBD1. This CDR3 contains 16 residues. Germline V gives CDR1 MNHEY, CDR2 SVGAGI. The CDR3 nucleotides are TGTGCCAGCAGTAACTCCGGGACAGGGACCACAGATACGCAGTATTTT. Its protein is CASSNSGTGTTDTQYF.

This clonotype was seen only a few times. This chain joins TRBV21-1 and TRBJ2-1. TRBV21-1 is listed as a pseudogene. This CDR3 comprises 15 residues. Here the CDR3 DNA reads TGTGCCAGCAGCAAAGGGCCCGCTACCTACAATGAGCAGTTCTTC. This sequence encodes CASSKGPATYNEQFF.

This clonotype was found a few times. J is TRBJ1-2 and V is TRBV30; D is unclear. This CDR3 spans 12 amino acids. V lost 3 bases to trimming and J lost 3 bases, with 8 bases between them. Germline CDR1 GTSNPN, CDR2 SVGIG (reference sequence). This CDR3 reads CAWSEMHYGYTF. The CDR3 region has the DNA TGTGCCTGGAGCGAGATGCACTATGGCTACACCTTC.

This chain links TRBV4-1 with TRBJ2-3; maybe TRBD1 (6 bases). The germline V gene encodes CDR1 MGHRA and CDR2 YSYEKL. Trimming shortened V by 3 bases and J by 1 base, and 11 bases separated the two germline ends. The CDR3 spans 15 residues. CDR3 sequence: CASSQAGTRTDTQYF. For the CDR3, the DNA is TGCGCCAGCAGCCAGGCCGGGACACGCACAGATACGCAGTATTTT.

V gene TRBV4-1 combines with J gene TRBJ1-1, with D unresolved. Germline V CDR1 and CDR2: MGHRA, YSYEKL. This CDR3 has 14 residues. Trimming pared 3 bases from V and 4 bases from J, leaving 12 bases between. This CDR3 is CASSHQLMSTEAFF. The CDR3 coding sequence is TGCGCCAGCAGCCACCAGTTGATGAGCACTGAAGCTTTCTTT.

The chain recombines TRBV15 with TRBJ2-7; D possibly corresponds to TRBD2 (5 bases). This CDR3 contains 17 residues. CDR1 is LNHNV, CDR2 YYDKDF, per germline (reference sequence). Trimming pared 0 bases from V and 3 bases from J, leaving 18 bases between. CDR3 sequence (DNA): TGTGCCACCAGCAGAGATCGCCCCGAGGGATGGAACTACGAGCAGTACTTC. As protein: CATSRDRPEGWNYEQYF.

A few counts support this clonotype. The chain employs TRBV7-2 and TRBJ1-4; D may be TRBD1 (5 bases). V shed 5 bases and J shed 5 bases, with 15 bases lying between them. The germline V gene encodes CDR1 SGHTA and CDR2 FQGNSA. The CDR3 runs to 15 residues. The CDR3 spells CASSQWGSPNEKLFF. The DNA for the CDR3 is TGTGCCAGCAGCCAATGGGGCAGCCCAAATGAAAAACTGTTTTTT.

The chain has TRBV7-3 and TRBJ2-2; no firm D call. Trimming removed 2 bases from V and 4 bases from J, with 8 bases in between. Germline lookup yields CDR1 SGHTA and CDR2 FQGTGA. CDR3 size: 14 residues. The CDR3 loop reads CASSLQGPTGELFF. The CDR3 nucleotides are TGTGCCAGCAGCTTACAAGGGCCCACCGGGGAGCTGTTTTTT.

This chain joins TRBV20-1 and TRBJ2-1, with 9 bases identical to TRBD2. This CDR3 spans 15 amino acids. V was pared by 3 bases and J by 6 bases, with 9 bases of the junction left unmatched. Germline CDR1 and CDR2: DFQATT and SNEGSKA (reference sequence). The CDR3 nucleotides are TGCAGTGCTAGGTCTAGCGGGATAGGAGGCAATGAGCAGTTCTTC. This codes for CSARSSGIGGNEQFF.